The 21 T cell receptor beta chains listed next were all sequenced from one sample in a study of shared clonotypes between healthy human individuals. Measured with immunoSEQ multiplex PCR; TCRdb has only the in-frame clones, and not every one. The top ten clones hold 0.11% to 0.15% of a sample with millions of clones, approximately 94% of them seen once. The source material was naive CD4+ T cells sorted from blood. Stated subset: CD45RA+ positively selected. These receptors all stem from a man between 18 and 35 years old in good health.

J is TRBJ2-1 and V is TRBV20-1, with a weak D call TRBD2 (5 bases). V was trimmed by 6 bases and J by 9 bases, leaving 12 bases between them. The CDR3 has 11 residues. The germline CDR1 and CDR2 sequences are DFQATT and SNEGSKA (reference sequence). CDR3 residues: CSAKLVPEQFF. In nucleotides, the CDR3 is TGCAGTGCCAAACTAGTTCCTGAGCAGTTCTTC.

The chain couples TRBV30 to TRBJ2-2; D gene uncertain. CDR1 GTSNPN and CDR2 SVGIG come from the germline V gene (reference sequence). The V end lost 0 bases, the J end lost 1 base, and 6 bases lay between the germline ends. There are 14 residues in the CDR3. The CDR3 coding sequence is TGTGCCTGGAGTGTAATAGGGAACACCGGGGAGCTGTTTTTT. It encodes CAWSVIGNTGELFF.

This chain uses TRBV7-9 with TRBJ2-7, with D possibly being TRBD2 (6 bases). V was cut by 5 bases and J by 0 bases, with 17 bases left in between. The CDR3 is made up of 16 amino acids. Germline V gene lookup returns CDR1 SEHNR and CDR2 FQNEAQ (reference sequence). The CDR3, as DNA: TGTGCCAGCAGCGGGCGGGGCCAAGTCAGCTCCTACGAGCAGTACTTC. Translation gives CASSGRGQVSSYEQYF.

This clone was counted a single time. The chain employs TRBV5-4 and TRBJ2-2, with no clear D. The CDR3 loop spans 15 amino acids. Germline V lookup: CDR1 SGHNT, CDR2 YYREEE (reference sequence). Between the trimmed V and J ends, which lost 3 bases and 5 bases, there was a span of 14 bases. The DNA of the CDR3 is TGTGCCAGCAGCTCCGCTTCCTTCCAAACCGGGGAGCTGTTTTTT. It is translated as CASSSASFQTGELFF.

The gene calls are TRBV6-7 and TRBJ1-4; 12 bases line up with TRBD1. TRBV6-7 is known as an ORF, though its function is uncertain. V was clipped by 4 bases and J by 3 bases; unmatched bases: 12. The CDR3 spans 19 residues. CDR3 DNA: TGTGCCAGCAGTTGCACCTACACCCGGGACAGGGGGCCTAATGAAAAACTGTTTTTT. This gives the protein CASSCTYTRDRGPNEKLFF.

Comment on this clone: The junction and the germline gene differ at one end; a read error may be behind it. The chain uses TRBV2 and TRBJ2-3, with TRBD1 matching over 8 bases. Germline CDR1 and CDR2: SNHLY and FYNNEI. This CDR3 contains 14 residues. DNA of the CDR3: TGTGCCCGCAGGGGGCCCCGGCCCACAGATACGCAGTATTTT. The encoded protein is CARRGPRPTDTQYF. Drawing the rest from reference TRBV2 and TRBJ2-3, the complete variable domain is EPEVTQTPSHQVTQMGQEVILRCVPISNHLYFYWYRQILGQKVEFLVSFYNNEISEKSEIFDDQFSVERPDGSNFTLKIRSTKLEDSAMYFCARRGPRPTDTQYFGPGTRLTVL.

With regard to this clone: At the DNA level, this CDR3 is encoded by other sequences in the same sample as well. The CDR3 is CASSYSGTGGNTIYF. Here the CDR3 DNA reads TGTGCCAGCAGTTACTCTGGGACAGGAGGAAACACCATATATTTT. V usage is TRBV6-5 and J usage is TRBJ1-3, with 8 positions matching TRBD1. Per the germline V gene, CDR1 is MNHEY and CDR2 is SVGAGI. Germline trimming cut 0 bases from V and 4 bases from J; bases unmatched to any gene: 2. This CDR3 is built from 15 residues.

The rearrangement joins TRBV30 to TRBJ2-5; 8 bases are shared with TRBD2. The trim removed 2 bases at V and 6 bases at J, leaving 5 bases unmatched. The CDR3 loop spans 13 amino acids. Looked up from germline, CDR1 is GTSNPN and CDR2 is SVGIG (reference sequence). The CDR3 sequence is CAWSLSGGKTQYF. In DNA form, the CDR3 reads TGTGCCTGGAGTCTATCGGGGGGGAAGACCCAGTACTTC.

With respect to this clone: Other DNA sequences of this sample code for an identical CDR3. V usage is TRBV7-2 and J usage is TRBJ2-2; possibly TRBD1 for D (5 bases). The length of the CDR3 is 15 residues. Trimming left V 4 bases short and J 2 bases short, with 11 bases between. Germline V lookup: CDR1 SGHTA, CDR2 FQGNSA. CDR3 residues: CASSSGPANTGELFF. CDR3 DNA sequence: TGTGCCAGCAGCTCAGGGCCAGCCAACACCGGGGAGCTGTTTTTT.

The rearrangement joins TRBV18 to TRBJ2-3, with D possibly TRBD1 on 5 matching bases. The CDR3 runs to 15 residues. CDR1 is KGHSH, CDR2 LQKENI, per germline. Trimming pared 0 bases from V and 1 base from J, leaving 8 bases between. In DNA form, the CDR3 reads TGTGCCAGCTCACCACCAGGGGATCGCACAGATACGCAGTATTTT. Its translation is CASSPPGDRTDTQYF.

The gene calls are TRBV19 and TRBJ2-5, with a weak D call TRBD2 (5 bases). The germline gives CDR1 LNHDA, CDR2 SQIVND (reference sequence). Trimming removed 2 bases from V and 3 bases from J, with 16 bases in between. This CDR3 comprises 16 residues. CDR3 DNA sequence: TGTGCCAGTAGTATATCAGCCCCGGGGTCGGAAGAGACCCAGTACTTC. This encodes CASSISAPGSEETQYF.

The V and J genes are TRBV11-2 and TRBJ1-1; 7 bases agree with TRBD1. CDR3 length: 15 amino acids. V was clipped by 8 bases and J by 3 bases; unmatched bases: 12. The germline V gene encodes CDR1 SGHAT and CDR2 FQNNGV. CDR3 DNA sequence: TGTGCCAGCGCCCGGGACAGTATTTCCCACACTGAAGCTTTCTTT. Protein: CASARDSISHTEAFF.

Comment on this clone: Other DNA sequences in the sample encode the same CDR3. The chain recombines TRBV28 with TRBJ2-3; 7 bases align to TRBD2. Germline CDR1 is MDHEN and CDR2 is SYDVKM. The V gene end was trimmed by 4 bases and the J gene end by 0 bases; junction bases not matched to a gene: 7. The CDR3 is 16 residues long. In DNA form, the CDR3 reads TGTGCCAGCAGTTCCCCCCTCGGGGGGAGCACAGATACGCAGTATTTT. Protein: CASSSPLGGSTDTQYF.

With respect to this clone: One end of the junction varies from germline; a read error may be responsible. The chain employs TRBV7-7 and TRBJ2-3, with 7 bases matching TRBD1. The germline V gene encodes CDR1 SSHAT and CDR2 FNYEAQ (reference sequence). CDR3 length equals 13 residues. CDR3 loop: CASSFGQADTQYF. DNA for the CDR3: TGTGCTAGCAGCTTCGGACAGGCAGATACGCAGTATTTT.

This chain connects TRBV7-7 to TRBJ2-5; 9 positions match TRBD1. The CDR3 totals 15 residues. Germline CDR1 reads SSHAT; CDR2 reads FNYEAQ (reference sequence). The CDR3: CASSKGQGSGETQYF. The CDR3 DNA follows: TGTGCTAGCTCAAAAGGACAGGGGTCTGGAGAGACCCAGTACTTC.

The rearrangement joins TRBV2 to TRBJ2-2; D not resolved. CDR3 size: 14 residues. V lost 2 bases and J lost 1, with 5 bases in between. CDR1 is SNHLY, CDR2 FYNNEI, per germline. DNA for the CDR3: TGTGCCAGCAGTGAATTGGTGAACACCGGGGAGCTGTTTTTT. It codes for CASSELVNTGELFF. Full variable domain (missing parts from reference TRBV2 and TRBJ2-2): EPEVTQTPSHQVTQMGQEVILRCVPISNHLYFYWYRQILGQKVEFLVSFYNNEISEKSEIFDDQFSVERPDGSNFTLKIRSTKLEDSAMYFCASSELVNTGELFFGEGSRLTVL.

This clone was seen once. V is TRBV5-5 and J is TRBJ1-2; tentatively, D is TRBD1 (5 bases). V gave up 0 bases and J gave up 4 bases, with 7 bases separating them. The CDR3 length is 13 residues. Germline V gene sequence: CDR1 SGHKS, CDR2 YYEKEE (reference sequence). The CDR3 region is CASSLGRGYGYTF. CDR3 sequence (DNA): TGTGCCAGCAGCTTGGGGAGGGGCTATGGCTACACCTTC.

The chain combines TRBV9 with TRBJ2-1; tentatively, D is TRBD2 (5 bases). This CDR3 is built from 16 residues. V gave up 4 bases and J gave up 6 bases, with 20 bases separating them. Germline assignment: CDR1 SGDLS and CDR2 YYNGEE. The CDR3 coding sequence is TGTGCCAGCAGCCCCCGGGTCGCTAGCCAGGTCAATGAGCAGTTCTTC. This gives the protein CASSPRVASQVNEQFF.

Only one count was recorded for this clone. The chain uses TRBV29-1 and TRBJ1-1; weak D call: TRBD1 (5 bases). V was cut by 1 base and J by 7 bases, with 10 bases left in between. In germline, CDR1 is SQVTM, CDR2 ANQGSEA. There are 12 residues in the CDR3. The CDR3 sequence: CSVEGGRIEAFF. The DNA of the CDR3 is TGCAGCGTTGAAGGGGGACGTATTGAAGCTTTCTTT.

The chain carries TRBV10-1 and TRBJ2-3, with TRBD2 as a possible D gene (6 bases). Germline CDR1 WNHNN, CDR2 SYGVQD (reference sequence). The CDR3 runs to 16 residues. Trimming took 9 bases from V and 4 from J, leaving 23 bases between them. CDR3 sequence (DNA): TGCGCCAGTTCGCTTAACCGGCCGGGGGTCTCAGATACGCAGTATTTT. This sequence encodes CASSLNRPGVSDTQYF.

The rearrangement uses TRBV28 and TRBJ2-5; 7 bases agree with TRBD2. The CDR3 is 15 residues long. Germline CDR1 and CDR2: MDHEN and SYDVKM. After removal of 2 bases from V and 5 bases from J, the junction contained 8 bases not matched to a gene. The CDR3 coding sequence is TGTGCCAGCAGTTTAAAGGCAGCGGGGCGTGAGACCCAGTACTTC. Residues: CASSLKAAGRETQYF.